This T cell receptor beta chain was observed in a study of T-cell reconstitution after alpha-beta-depleted transplantation in children. The CDR3 runs 15 residues. Germline V gives CDR1 LGHDT, CDR2 YNNKEL (reference sequence). V was trimmed by 8 bases and J by 3 bases, leaving 18 bases between them. Unique molecular identifiers were used to barcode this TCRbeta library. In TCRdb, the PCR reads were re-called with MiXCR into one record per CDR3 protein. The sample lists approximately 270,000 distinct CDR3 sequences, 9.9% occurring once. This receptor was identified in a human donor who donated a stem cell graft to a child with SCID. Sequencing used PBMCs from the stem cell graft donor, obtained from the stem cell graft. The chain employs TRBV3-1 and TRBJ2-3; possible D gene TRBD1, 5 bases. CDR3 region: CASSKQGPWTDTQYF. The CDR3 DNA reads TGTGCCAGCTCCAAGCAGGGCCCTTGGACAGATACGCAGTATTTT.